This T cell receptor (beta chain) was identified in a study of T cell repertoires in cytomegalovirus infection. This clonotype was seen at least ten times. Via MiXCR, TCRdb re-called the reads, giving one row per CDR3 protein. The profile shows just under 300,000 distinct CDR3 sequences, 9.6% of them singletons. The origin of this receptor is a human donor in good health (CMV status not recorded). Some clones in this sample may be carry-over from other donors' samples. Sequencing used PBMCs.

CDR3 loop: CASSPARADTQYF. The DNA of the CDR3 is TGCGCCAGCAGCCCGGCCCGCGCAGATACGCAGTATTTT. The chain recombines TRBV10-1 with TRBJ2-3; D ambiguous. Germline loops: CDR1 WNHNN, CDR2 SYGVQD (reference sequence). V was trimmed by 6 bases and J by 4 bases, leaving 11 bases between them. The CDR3 loop spans 13 amino acids.